A single TCR beta chain is shown here with its context. The data stem from a study of blood T cell repertoires in COVID-19. Study at large: Sites across the United States, Italy and Spain contributed samples from acute and convalescent COVID-19. PBMCs, B-cell-depleted T cells, or T cells provided the cDNA or gDNA that made up the material.

In the original workflow: Counts of nucleated cells, estimated from reference gene primer amplification, were obtained. TCRdb keeps only in-frame clones here, not all; method: immunoSEQ multiplex PCR. The DNA was the basis for D and trimming; V, J and clone size are from that table. The table records fewer than 75,000 clones, around 92% of them present only once. The V and J ends lost 6 bases and 7 bases respectively, with 10 bases between them. CDR3 length: 12 amino acids. Germline V gives CDR1 SNHLY, CDR2 FYNNEI. The sequence came from a man aged 55 to 69 with acute or convalescent COVID-19. V is TRBV2 and J is TRBJ2-4, with D possibly TRBD2 on 5 matching bases. Specimen: peripheral blood. CDR3 region: CASSVGLNIQYF. In DNA form, the CDR3 reads TGTGCCAGCAGCGTTGGACTGAACATTCAGTACTTC.